A selection of T cell receptor beta chains follows, all from one sample in a study of blood T cell repertoires in COVID-19. TCRdb's table, derived via immunoSEQ multiplex PCR, lists solely in-frame clones and lacks some. The data hold some 500,000 clones, with roughly 91% observed a single time. Material: peripheral blood. Receptors originate from a woman in her forties or fifties with COVID-19, enrolled during active disease. Both conserved end residues are part of each CDR3. A D gene is named only where the DNA matches it firmly. A clone size is listed for some rows: how often the clone was seen (once, few, many), or a class if it is expanded.

abundance	v_gene	d_gene	len	j_gene	CDR3aa	CDR3nt
NA	TRBV3-1/TRBV3-2	TRBD2	13	TRBJ2-1	CASSSRGGHEQFF	TGTGCCAGCAGCTCCCGGGGGGGGCATGAGCAGTTCTTC
NA	TRBV19	TRBD2	16	TRBJ2-1	CASTRTSGGAYNEQFF	TGTGCCAGTACTAGGACTAGCGGGGGGGCGTACAATGAGCAGTTCTTC
NA	TRBV30	TRBD2	16	TRBJ2-3	CAWSPRGLAGGDTQYF	TGTGCCTGGAGTCCTCGGGGACTAGCGGGGGGGGATACGCAGTATTTT
NA	TRBV28	NA	12	TRBJ1-5	CASSRGVQPQHF	TGTGCCAGCAGCAGGGGCGTCCAGCCCCAGCATTTT
NA	TRBV6-5	TRBD1	15	TRBJ2-7	CASSYIGQATYEQYF	TGTGCCAGCAGTTACATCGGACAGGCGACCTACGAGCAGTACTTC
NA	TRBV5-6	NA	15	TRBJ1-3	CASSLGGFSGNTIYF	TGTGCCAGCAGCCTGGGAGGGTTCTCTGGAAACACCATATATTTT
NA	TRBV7-3	TRBD2	16	TRBJ2-2	CASSLFGGTNTGELFF	TGTGCCAGCAGCTTATTCGGGGGGACCAACACCGGGGAGCTGTTTTTT
NA	TRBV4-1	NA	15	TRBJ2-3	CASSQERGFTDTQYF	TGCGCCAGCAGCCAAGAGCGGGGCTTCACAGATACGCAGTATTTT
NA	TRBV19	TRBD2	17	TRBJ2-2	CASIPSSGGPLTGELFF	TGTGCCAGTATCCCGAGTAGCGGGGGCCCATTGACCGGGGAGCTGTTTTTT
NA	TRBV10-2	NA	13	TRBJ1-5	CASSEPGNQPQHF	TGCGCCAGCAGTGAGCCAGGGAATCAGCCCCAGCATTTT
NA	TRBV9	NA	13	TRBJ1-1	CATEQVPNTEAFF	TGTGCCACCGAACAGGTCCCAAACACTGAAGCTTTCTTT
NA	TRBV5-4	TRBD1	16	TRBJ1-5	CASSYTGQGFAQPQHF	TGTGCCAGCAGCTATACGGGACAGGGGTTCGCTCAGCCCCAGCATTTT
NA	TRBV9	TRBD1	18	TRBJ1-1	CASSGPGQGDKLSTEAFF	TGTGCCAGCAGCGGACCGGGACAGGGGGATAAATTGAGTACTGAAGCTTTCTTT
NA	TRBV5-4	NA	15	TRBJ1-3	CASSHRPHSGNTIYF	TGTGCCAGCAGCCACAGACCGCACTCTGGAAACACCATATATTTT
NA	TRBV5-1	TRBD1	16	TRBJ2-2	CASSLAGGPNTGELFF	TGCGCCAGCAGCTTGGCAGGGGGACCGAACACCGGGGAGCTGTTTTTT
NA	TRBV24-1	NA	15	TRBJ1-2	CATQGADYLNYGYTF	TGTGCCACCCAGGGCGCGGATTATCTTAACTATGGCTACACCTTC
NA	TRBV19	NA	14	TRBJ2-7	CASSSEQGRGEQYF	TGTGCCAGTAGTTCGGAACAGGGTAGAGGGGAGCAGTACTTC
NA	TRBV5-1	NA	13	TRBJ2-7	CASSLGLPYEQYF	TGCGCCAGCAGCTTGGGCCTACCGTACGAGCAGTACTTC
NA	TRBV7-8	TRBD1	15	TRBJ1-2	CASSVQTGGYYGYTF	TGTGCCAGCAGCGTTCAGACAGGGGGGTACTATGGCTACACCTTC
NA	TRBV20-1	NA	11	TRBJ2-7	CSARGLGEQYF	TGCAGTGCCCGAGGACTGGGCGAGCAGTACTTC
NA	TRBV19	TRBD1	13	TRBJ1-6	CASRGQGGSPLHF	TGTGCCAGTAGAGGACAGGGAGGTTCACCCCTCCACTTT
NA	TRBV6-5	NA	14	TRBJ2-1	CASSYIQRHNEQFF	TGTGCCAGCAGTTACATCCAGCGGCACAATGAGCAGTTCTTC
NA	TRBV6-5	TRBD1	12	TRBJ1-2	CASSDRAEGYTF	TGTGCCAGCAGCGACAGGGCAGAGGGCTACACCTTC
NA	TRBV3-1/TRBV3-2	TRBD1	14	TRBJ2-2	CASSPQGARGELFF	TGTGCCAGCAGCCCTCAGGGGGCGCGCGGGGAGCTGTTTTTT
NA	TRBV2	NA	15	TRBJ1-1	CASRTNRGMNTEAFF	TGTGCCAGCCGAACCAATAGGGGAATGAACACTGAAGCTTTCTTT
NA	TRBV9	TRBD1	14	TRBJ2-7	CASSGGTGSHEQYF	TGTGCCAGCAGCGGAGGGACAGGGAGCCACGAGCAGTACTTC
NA	TRBV2	TRBD1	14	TRBJ2-7	CASNFQLQGGEQYF	TGTGCCAGCAACTTTCAACTACAGGGGGGCGAGCAGTACTTC
NA	TRBV11-3	NA	14	TRBJ2-3	CASSLLRGADTQYF	TGTGCCAGCAGCTTACTCAGGGGTGCAGATACGCAGTATTTT
NA	TRBV6-1	TRBD1	14	TRBJ1-2	CASSEIGTDRGYTF	TGTGCCAGCAGTGAAATAGGGACAGACCGAGGCTACACCTTC
NA	TRBV6-6	TRBD1	16	TRBJ2-7	CASSAYSGTVLYEQYF	TGTGCCAGCAGTGCATATTCCGGGACAGTTCTTTACGAGCAGTACTTC
NA	TRBV6-5	NA	12	TRBJ2-3	CASRLVADTQYF	TGTGCCAGCAGGCTAGTAGCAGATACGCAGTATTTT
few	TRBV2	TRBD1	15	TRBJ2-7	CASGGWTGYSYEQYF	TGTGCCAGCGGCGGGTGGACAGGGTATTCCTACGAGCAGTACTTC
few	TRBV5-1	TRBD1	16	TRBJ2-7	CASSPANRGPAYEQYF	TGCGCCAGCAGCCCGGCCAACAGGGGTCCTGCCTACGAGCAGTACTTC
few	TRBV18	TRBD1	15	TRBJ1-1	CASSPSRQGIDEAFF	TGTGCCAGCTCACCATCGAGACAGGGCATCGATGAAGCTTTCTTT
NA	TRBV20-1	NA	14	TRBJ2-2	CSASGGGSTGELFF	TGCAGTGCTAGTGGAGGGGGAAGCACCGGGGAGCTGTTTTTT
NA	TRBV6-5	TRBD1	14	TRBJ1-1	CASSPGQGWTEAFF	TGTGCCAGCAGTCCCGGACAGGGGTGGACTGAAGCTTTCTTT